This T cell receptor (beta chain) was sequenced in a study of CD8 T cells in Susac syndrome. RNA, at roughly 0.45 to 1 ug, was reverse transcribed with random hexamers. TCRdb called the immunoSEQ multiplex PCR reads again in MiXCR, with one record for every CDR3 protein. The top ten clones hold just over 0.13% of a sample with approximately 150,000 distinct CDR3 sequences, 93% of them seen once. This CDR3 contains 15 residues. V was shortened by 0 bases and J by 7 bases, with 14 bases between the two germline ends. The germline V gene encodes CDR1 MGHRA and CDR2 YSYEKL. Sequencing was done on a sample of CD4+ T cells from PBMCs. The receptor was isolated from a human donor in good health. The chain joins TRBV4-1 to TRBJ2-3, with D hard to call. The CDR3 bases are TGCGCCAGCAGCCAAGAATCTGTGAGCCGGTATACGCAGTATTTT. This translates into CASSQESVSRYTQYF.